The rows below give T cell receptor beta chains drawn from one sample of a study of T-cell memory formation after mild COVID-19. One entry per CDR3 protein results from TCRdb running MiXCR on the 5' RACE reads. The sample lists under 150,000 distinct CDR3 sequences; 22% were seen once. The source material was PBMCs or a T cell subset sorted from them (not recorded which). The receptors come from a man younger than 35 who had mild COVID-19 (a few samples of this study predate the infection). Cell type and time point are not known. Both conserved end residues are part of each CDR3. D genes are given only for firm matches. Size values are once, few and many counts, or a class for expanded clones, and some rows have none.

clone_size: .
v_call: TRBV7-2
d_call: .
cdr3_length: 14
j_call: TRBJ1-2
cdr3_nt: TGTGCCAGCTCTCTCTCCCCCCGAGGCTATGGCTACACCTTC
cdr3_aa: CASSLSPRGYGYTF

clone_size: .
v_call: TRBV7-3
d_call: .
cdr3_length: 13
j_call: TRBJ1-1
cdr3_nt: TGTGCCAGCAGCTTAGAGATGAACACTGAAGCTTTCTTT
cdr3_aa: CASSLEMNTEAFF

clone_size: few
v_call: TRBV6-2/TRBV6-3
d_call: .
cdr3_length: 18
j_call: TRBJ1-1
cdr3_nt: TGTGCCAGCTGGGATGATCTTTTGGACCTCAAAGGCGACACTGAAGCTTTCTTT
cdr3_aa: CASWDDLLDLKGDTEAFF

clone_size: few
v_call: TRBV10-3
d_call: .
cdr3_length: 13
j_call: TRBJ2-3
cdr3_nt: TGTGCCACTCACCCGGACTTCACAGATACGCAGTATTTT
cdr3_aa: CATHPDFTDTQYF

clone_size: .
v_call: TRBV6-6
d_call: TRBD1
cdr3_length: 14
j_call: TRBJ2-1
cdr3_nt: TGTGCCAGCAGCTCGGACAGGGGGCCCAATGAGCAGTTCTTC
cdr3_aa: CASSSDRGPNEQFF

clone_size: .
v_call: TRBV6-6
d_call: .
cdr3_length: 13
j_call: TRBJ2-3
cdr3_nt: TGTGCCAGCAGTTACGGACGCGGCGATACGCAGTATTTT
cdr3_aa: CASSYGRGDTQYF

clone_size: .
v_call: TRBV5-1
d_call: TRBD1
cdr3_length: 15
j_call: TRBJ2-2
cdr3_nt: TGCGCCAGCAGTAACAGGGGAGAAAACACCGGGGAGCTGTTTTTT
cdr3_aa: CASSNRGENTGELFF

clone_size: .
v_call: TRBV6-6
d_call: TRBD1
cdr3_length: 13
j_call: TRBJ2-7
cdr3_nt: TGTGCCAGCAGTCGGACAGGGATCCACGAGCAGTACTTC
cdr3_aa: CASSRTGIHEQYF

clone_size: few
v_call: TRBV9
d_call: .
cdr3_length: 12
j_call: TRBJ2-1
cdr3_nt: TGTGCCAGCAGGAACCGGGACAATGAGCAGTTCTTC
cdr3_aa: CASRNRDNEQFF

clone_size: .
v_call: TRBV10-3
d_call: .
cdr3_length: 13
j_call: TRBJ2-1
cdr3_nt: TGTGCCATCAGTGACCATGACCTAAATGAGCAGTTCTTC
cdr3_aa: CAISDHDLNEQFF

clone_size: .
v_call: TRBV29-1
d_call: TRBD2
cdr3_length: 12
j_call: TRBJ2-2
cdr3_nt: TGCGGTGCGGGGGCGAACACCGGGGAGCTGTTTTTT
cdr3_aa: CGAGANTGELFF

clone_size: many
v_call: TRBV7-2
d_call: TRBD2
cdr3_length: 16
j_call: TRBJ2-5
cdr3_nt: TGTGCCAGCAGCTTAATCCTGCTAGCGGGGCAAGAGACCCAGTACTTC
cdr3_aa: CASSLILLAGQETQYF

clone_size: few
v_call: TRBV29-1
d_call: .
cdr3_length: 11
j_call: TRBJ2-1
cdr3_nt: TGCAGCGTTGATAGACGGAATGAGCAGTTCTTC
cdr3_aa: CSVDRRNEQFF

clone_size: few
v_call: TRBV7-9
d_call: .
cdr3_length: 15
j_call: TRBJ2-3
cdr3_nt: TGTGCCAGCAGCTCAACAGGGAGTGGAACAGATACGCAGTATTTT
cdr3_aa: CASSSTGSGTDTQYF

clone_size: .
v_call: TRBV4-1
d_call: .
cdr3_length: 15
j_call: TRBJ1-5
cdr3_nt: TGCGCCAGCAGCCAAGAGGCAAATAGCAATCAGCCCCAGCATTTT
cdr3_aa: CASSQEANSNQPQHF

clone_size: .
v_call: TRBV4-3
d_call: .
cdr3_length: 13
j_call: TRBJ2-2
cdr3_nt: TGCGCCAGCCAAGAGATGAACACCGGGGAGCTGTTTTTT
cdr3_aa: CASQEMNTGELFF

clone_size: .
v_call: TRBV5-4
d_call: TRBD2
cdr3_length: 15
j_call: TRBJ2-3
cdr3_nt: TGTGCCAGCAGCTTTAGCGGGGGGGCCCCAGATACGCAGTATTTT
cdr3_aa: CASSFSGGAPDTQYF

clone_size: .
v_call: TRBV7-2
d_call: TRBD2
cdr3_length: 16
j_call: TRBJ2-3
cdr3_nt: TGTGCCAGCAGCTTTCTAGGAGCGGGGAGCACAGATACGCAGTATTTT
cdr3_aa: CASSFLGAGSTDTQYF

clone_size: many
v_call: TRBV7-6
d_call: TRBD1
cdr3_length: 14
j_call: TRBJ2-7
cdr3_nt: TGTGCCAGCAGCCCGGGACAGGGGCCCTACGAGCAGTACTTC
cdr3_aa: CASSPGQGPYEQYF

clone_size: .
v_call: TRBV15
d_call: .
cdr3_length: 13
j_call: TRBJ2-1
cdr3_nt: TGTGCCACCAGCACCCGGACTGGGCGACGGCAGTTCTTC
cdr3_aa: CATSTRTGRRQFF

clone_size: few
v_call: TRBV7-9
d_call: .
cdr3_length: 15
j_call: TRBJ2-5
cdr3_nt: TGTGCCAGCAGCTTACTGGGACCCACCCAAGAGACCCAGTACTTC
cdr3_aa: CASSLLGPTQETQYF

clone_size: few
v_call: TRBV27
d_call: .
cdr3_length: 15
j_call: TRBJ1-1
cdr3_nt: TGTGCCAGCAGTCCGCGGGGGAAGGTGAACACTGAAGCTTTCTTT
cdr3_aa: CASSPRGKVNTEAFF

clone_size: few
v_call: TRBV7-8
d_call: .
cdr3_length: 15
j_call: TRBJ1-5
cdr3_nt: TGTGCCAGCAGCTTAGGACGCGATAGCAATCAGCCCCAGCATTTT
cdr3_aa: CASSLGRDSNQPQHF

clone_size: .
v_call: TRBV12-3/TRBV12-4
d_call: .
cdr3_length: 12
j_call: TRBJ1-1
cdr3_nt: TGTGCCAGCAGTTTAGCGGGACTTGAAGCTTTCTTT
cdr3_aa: CASSLAGLEAFF

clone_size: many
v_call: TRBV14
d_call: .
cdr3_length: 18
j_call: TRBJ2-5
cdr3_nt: TGTGCCAGCAGCCAAGACCCCCCTGGGGTAGCCATAGTGGAGACCCAGTACTTC
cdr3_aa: CASSQDPPGVAIVETQYF

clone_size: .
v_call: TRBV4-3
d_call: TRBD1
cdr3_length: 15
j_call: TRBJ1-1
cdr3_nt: TGCGCCAGCAGCCAAGGACCGGGACAGGGGCCTGAAGCTTTCTTT
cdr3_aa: CASSQGPGQGPEAFF

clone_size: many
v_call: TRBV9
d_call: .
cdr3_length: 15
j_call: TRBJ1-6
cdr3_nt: TGTGCCAGCAGCGTAGCGTACAGGGAGACTTCACCCCTCCACTTT
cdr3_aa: CASSVAYRETSPLHF

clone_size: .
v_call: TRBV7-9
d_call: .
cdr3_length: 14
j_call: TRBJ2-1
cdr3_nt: TGTGCCAGCAGCTCAGCCCTGCCGAGCGATGAGCAGTTCTTC
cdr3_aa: CASSSALPSDEQFF

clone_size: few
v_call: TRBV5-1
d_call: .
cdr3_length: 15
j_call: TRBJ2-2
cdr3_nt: TGCGCCAGCAGCTTGGCAGCGACGAACACCGGGGAGCTGTTTTTT
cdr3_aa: CASSLAATNTGELFF

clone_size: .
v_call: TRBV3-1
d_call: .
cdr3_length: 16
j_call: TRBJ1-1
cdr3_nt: TGTGCCAGCAGCCTAAGGTTCAACCACATCGACACTGAAGCTTTCTTT
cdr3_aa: CASSLRFNHIDTEAFF

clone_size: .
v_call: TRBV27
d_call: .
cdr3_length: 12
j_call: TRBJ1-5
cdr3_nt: TGTGCCAGCAGTAACGTCAATCAGCCCCAGCATTTT
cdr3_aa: CASSNVNQPQHF

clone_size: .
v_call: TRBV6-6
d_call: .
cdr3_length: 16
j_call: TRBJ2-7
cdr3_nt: TGTGCCAGCAGTTCCCAAATAGATAACCCCACCTACGAGCAGTACTTC
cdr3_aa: CASSSQIDNPTYEQYF

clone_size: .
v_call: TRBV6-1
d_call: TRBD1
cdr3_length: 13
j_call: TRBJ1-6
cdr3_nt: TGTGCCGGGGGACAGCCTGATAATTCACCCCTCCACTTT
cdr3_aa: CAGGQPDNSPLHF

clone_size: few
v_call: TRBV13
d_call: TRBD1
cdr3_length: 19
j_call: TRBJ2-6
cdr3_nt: TGTGCCAGCAGCCAAACCCGGGACAGGGGTGGCTCTGGGGCCAACGTCCTGACTTTC
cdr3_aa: CASSQTRDRGGSGANVLTF

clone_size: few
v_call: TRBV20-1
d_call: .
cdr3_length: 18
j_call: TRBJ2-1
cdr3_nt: TGCAGTGCTAGAGATCCTTCTACTGCGGGGTGGGCCTACAATGAGCAGTTCTTC
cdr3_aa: CSARDPSTAGWAYNEQFF

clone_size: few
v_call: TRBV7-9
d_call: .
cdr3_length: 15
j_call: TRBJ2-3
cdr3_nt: TGTGCCAGCAGCGCCCGGGACGGTGACACAGATACGCAGTATTTT
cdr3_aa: CASSARDGDTDTQYF

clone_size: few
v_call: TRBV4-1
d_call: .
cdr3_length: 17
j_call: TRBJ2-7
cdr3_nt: TGCGCCAGCAGCCTTCGCTTCATCGAACAAAGCTCCTACGAGCAGTACTTC
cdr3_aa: CASSLRFIEQSSYEQYF

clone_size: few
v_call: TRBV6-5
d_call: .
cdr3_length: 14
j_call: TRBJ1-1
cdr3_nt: TGTGCCAGCAGTTACTCGGGCTTCAACACTGAAGCTTTCTTT
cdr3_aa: CASSYSGFNTEAFF

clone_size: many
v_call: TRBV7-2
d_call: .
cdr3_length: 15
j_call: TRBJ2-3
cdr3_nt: TGTGCCAGCAGCTCCTGGACCTCGGGCGCAGATACGCAGTATTTT
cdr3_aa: CASSSWTSGADTQYF

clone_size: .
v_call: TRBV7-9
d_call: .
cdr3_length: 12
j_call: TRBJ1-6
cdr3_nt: TGTGCCAGCAGCACGACGCTTGGCGCCCTCCACTTT
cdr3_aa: CASSTTLGALHF

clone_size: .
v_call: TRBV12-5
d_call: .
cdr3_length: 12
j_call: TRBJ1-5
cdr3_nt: TGTGCTAGTGGGCGGGAGAATCAGCCCCAGCATTTT
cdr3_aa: CASGRENQPQHF

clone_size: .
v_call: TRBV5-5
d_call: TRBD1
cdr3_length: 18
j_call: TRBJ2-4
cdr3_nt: TGTGCCAGCAGCTTGGGTTGGGACAGGAACTTAAAAGAAAACATTCAGTACTTC
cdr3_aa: CASSLGWDRNLKENIQYF

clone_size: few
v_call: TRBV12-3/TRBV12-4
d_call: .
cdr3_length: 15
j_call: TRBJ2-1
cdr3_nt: TGTGCCAGCAGTTTAATTACGGGTCCCTACAATGAGCAGTTCTTC
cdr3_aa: CASSLITGPYNEQFF

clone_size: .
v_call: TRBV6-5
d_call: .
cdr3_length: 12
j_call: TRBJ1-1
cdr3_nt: TGTGCCAGCAGTTACAGGGGACCTGAAGCTTTCTTT
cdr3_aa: CASSYRGPEAFF

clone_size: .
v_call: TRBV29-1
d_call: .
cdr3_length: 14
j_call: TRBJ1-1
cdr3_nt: TGCAGCGTTGAAGTGGGACCAGGGCGGACTGAAGCTTTCTTT
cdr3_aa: CSVEVGPGRTEAFF

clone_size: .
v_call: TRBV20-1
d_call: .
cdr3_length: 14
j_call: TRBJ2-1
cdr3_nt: TGCAGTGCTAGAGATGGAAGGGAATACAATGAGCAGTTCTTC
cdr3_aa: CSARDGREYNEQFF

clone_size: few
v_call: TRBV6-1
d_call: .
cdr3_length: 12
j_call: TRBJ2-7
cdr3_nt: TGTGCCAGCAATCAGGGTTCCTACGAGCAGTACTTC
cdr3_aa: CASNQGSYEQYF

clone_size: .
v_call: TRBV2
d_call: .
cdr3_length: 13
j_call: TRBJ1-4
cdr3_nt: TGTGCCAGCAGTGAACCTTCTTGGGAAAAACTGTTTTTT
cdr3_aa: CASSEPSWEKLFF

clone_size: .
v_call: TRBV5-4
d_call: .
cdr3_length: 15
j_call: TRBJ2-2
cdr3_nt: TGTGCCAGCAGCTTGGCAGGGCAGAACACCGGGGAGCTGTTTTTT
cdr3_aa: CASSLAGQNTGELFF

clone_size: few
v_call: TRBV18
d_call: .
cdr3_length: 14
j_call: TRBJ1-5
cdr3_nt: TGTGCCAGCTCACTCCGGGAGAGGGATCAGCCCCAGCATTTT
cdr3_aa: CASSLRERDQPQHF

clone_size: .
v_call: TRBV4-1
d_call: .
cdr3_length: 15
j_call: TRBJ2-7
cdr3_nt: TGCGCCAGCAGCGCGAGATCTCAGATCTCCTACGAGCAGTACTTC
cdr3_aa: CASSARSQISYEQYF

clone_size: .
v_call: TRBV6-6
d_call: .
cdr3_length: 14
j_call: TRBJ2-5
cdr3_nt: TGTGCCAGCAATATGGCCCCCGGGATTGAGACCCAGTACTTC
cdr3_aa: CASNMAPGIETQYF

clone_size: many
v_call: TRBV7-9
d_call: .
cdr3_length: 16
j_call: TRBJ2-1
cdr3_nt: TGTGCCAGCAGCTTAGTAGGGGGGCGCTCCTACAATGAGCAGTTCTTC
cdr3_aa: CASSLVGGRSYNEQFF

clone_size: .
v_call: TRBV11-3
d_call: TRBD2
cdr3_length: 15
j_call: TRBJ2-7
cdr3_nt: TGTGCCAGCAGCCTCGGACTAGCGGGAGCCGACGAGCAGTACTTC
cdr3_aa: CASSLGLAGADEQYF

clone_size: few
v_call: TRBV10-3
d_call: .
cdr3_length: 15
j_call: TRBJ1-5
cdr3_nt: TGTGCCATCAGCGTCGACACCGGGAGCAATCAGCCCCAGCATTTT
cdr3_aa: CAISVDTGSNQPQHF

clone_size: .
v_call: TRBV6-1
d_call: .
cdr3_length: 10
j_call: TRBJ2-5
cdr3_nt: TGTGCCAGCAGCGACAGACAACGAGACTTC
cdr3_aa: CASSDRQRDF

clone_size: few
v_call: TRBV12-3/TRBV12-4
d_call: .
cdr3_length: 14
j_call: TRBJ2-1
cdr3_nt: TGTGCCAGCAGTTTCGGTAGGAGGAACAATGAGCAGTTCTTC
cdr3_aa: CASSFGRRNNEQFF

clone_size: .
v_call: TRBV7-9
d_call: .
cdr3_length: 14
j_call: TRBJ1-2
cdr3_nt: TGTGCCAGCAGCTTTTTACCGGGGAGCTATGGCTACACCTTC
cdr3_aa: CASSFLPGSYGYTF

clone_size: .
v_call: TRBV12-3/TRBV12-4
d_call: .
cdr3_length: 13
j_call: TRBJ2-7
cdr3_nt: TGTGCCAGCAGTTTAGACAGTTCCCTGAGACAGTACTTC
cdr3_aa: CASSLDSSLRQYF